These 16 T cell receptor beta chains were sequenced from one sample in a study of human T cells and chemical hapten exposure. TCRdb re-derived calls from the RACE reads in MiXCR, one entry per CDR3 protein. The sample shows over 300,000 distinct CDR3 sequences, less than 6.5% of them seen only once. Regarding time point: pre-sensitization, week 0. Treatment meaning: therapeutic diphenylcyclopropenone sensitization with weekly scalp DPC. Sample: whole blood, taken in connection with sensitization to the hapten diphenylcyclopropenone (DPC). The receptor set was obtained from a woman aged 45-60 years with alopecia areata. Some clones in this sample may be carry-over from other donors' samples.

This clonotype was seen many times. V gene TRBV6-2 or TRBV6-3 combines with J gene TRBJ2-1; 9 bases are a match to TRBD2. V lost 5 bases and J lost 4; bases outside the gene matches: 6. The CDR3 spans 15 residues. Germline V gene sequence: CDR1 MNHEY, CDR2 SVGEGT. CDR3 loop: CASSTPLAGYNEQFF. CDR3 bases: TGTGCCAGCAGTACCCCACTAGCGGGTTACAATGAGCAGTTCTTC.

This clonotype was counted at least ten times. The rearrangement joins TRBV2 to TRBJ2-1; tentatively, D is TRBD1 (5 bases). This CDR3 has 12 residues. V lost 8 bases and J 9 bases, leaving 14 bases between the germline ends. Germline CDR1 is SNHLY and CDR2 is FYNNEI. In DNA form, the CDR3 reads TGTGCCAGCCGGGCGGACAAGGGTGAGCAGTTCTTC. Protein sequence: CASRADKGEQFF.

The V gene is TRBV2, the J gene TRBJ2-4; 7 positions match TRBD2. The V gene's germline CDR1 is SNHLY and CDR2 FYNNEI. J gave up 1 base and V 7 bases, and 1 base lay outside the gene matches. The CDR3 is made up of 13 amino acids. CDR3 DNA: TGTGCCAGCATCGGGGGGGCCAAAAACATTCAGTACTTC. Residues: CASIGGAKNIQYF.

The DNA of the CDR3 is TGTGCCAGCTCACCTCTCCCGGGGGACGAAGCGGAGACCCAGTACTTC. Its protein is CASSPLPGDEAETQYF. The chain recombines TRBV18 with TRBJ2-5, with D perhaps matching TRBD2 (6 bases). The CDR3 is made up of 16 amino acids. V was clipped by 3 bases and J by 5 bases, with 19 bases between them. CDR1 and CDR2 (germline): KGHSH, LQKENI.

This clonotype was counted at least ten times. J is TRBJ1-6 and V is TRBV12-3 or TRBV12-4; 8 positions match TRBD1. CDR3 length: 15 residues. V shed 2 bases and J 5 bases; nucleotides not matched to a gene: 2. CDR3 in amino acids: CASSLQGADNSPLHF. The DNA for the CDR3 is TGTGCCAGCAGTTTACAGGGGGCAGATAATTCACCCCTCCACTTT.

This clonotype was observed at least ten times. This sequence joins TRBV28 and TRBJ1-1, with D uncertain. Germline CDR1 is MDHEN and CDR2 is SYDVKM. The length of the CDR3 is 11 residues. V was clipped by 3 bases and J by 9 bases, with 8 bases between them. CDR3 DNA: TGTGCCAGCAGTTTTGGGTTCCAAGCTTTCTTT. This encodes CASSFGFQAFF.

This clonotype came up a few times. V and J are TRBV7-9 and TRBJ2-2; tentatively, D is TRBD2 (7 bases). The germline CDR1 and CDR2 sequences are SEHNR and FQNEAQ (reference sequence). There are 17 residues in the CDR3. V shed 0 bases and J shed 6 bases, with 17 bases lying between them. For the CDR3, the DNA is TGTGCCAGCAGCTTAGCGAAGCGGGACACCAACTCCGGGGAGCTGTTTTTT. Residues: CASSLAKRDTNSGELFF.

The CDR3 protein is CASSLGDRGPNQPQHF. CDR3 bases: TGTGCCAGCAGCTTAGGGGACAGGGGACCCAATCAGCCCCAGCATTTT. The rearrangement joins TRBV7-2 to TRBJ1-5; TRBD1 matches at 10 bases. CDR1 SGHTA and CDR2 FQGNSA come from the germline V gene. The CDR3 is 16 residues long. J lost 3 bases, V lost 1 base, and 3 bases had no gene match.

This clonotype was observed a handful of times. The chain recombines TRBV12-5 with TRBJ2-3; D is ambiguous. The germline V and J ends were trimmed by 5 bases and 1 base, with 7 bases remaining between them. Looked up from germline, CDR1 is LGHNT and CDR2 is FRNRAP. This CDR3 comprises 13 residues. The CDR3 here is CASGGIRTDTQYF. Here the CDR3 DNA reads TGTGCTAGTGGTGGAATACGCACAGATACGCAGTATTTT.

This clonotype was observed a handful of times. This chain connects TRBV6-6 to TRBJ2-3, with 7 bases fitting TRBD1. The CDR3 extends over 14 amino acids. The trim removed 7 bases at V and 4 bases at J, leaving 8 bases unmatched. Germline V gene lookup returns CDR1 MNHNY and CDR2 SVGAGI (reference sequence). The CDR3 bases are TGTGCCAGCACCTCACAGGGGATTGCAGATACGCAGTATTTT. It encodes CASTSQGIADTQYF.

The rearrangement uses TRBV27 and TRBJ2-7; 9 bases match TRBD1. Losses at the gene ends were 5 bases for V and 6 bases for J; bases not matched to a gene: 8. This CDR3 region has 14 residues. The germline gives CDR1 MNHEY, CDR2 SMNVEV (reference sequence). The CDR3: CASSRGDRVSEQYF. DNA for the CDR3: TGTGCCAGCAGTAGAGGGGACAGGGTGAGCGAGCAGTACTTC.

The table lists this clonotype with a few counts. The chain employs TRBV3-1 and TRBJ1-2; D remains unclear. In germline, CDR1 is LGHDT, CDR2 YNNKEL (reference sequence). The CDR3 extends over 13 amino acids. Trimming cost V 1 base and J 3 bases, with 6 bases left between them. CDR3 nucleotides: TGTGCCAGCAGCCAAGCGGGAGACTATGGCTACACCTTC. This sequence encodes CASSQAGDYGYTF.

The V call is TRBV6-6, the J call TRBJ2-3; D tentatively reads TRBD1 or TRBD2 (5 bases each). CDR1 is MNHNY and CDR2 is SVGAGI in the germline V gene (reference sequence). The germline V and J ends were trimmed by 0 bases and 8 bases, with 9 bases remaining between them. The CDR3 runs to 13 residues. DNA of the CDR3: TGTGCCAGCAGTTACTCGTCTGGGGGTACGCAGTATTTT. It is translated as CASSYSSGGTQYF.

This clonotype was counted only a few times. The chain is built from TRBV7-2 and TRBJ2-7; no firm D call. Trimming cost V 6 bases and J 6 bases, with 12 bases left between them. The CDR3 sequence is 12 residues long. Germline CDR1 is SGHTA and CDR2 is FQGNSA. CDR3 sequence: CASSIEVSEQYF. Written as DNA, the CDR3 is TGTGCCAGCAGTATAGAGGTGAGCGAGCAGTACTTC.

The rearrangement joins TRBV28 to TRBJ2-7; D possibly corresponds to TRBD2 (5 bases). Trimming took 5 bases from V and 0 from J, leaving 11 bases between them. Germline CDR1 MDHEN, CDR2 SYDVKM. The CDR3 is 14 residues long. CDR3 coding DNA: TGTGCCAGCAGTCCCCCCCGGGGCTCCTACGAGCAGTACTTC. Its protein product is CASSPPRGSYEQYF. The whole variable domain, remainder taken from reference TRBV28 and TRBJ2-7, is DVKVTQSSRYLVKRTGEKVFLECVQDMDHENMFWYRQDPGLGLRLIYFSYDVKMKEKGDIPEGYSVSREKKERFSLILESASTNQTSMYLCASSPPRGSYEQYFGPGTRLTVT.

This clonotype was counted many times. This chain uses TRBV4-1 with TRBJ2-2; 12 nucleotides match TRBD2. This CDR3 is 17 amino acids long. Germline V lookup: CDR1 MGHRA, CDR2 YSYEKL. V gave up 1 base and J gave up 4 bases; unmatched junction bases: 4. The CDR3 here is CASSQAPTSGSTGELFF. CDR3 nucleotide sequence: TGCGCCAGCAGCCAAGCCCCGACTAGCGGGAGCACCGGGGAGCTGTTTTTT.